The 13 T cell receptor beta chains reported below all come from one sample, sequenced in a study of cytomegalovirus exposure and HLA in healthy donors. 60 Vbeta and 13 Jbeta primers were used in PCR. Profiling relied on immunoSEQ multiplex PCR, and the TCRdb table lists in-frame clones only, not all of them. Here the sample spans roughly 120,000 clones, 50% to 70% being singletons. Sample: PBMCs. The receptors stem from a woman in her thirties or forties in good health and CMV-seropositive.

The rearrangement uses TRBV27 and TRBJ2-7; 13 bases map to TRBD2. This CDR3 has 15 residues. The V segment lost 5 bases and the J segment 3 bases; nucleotides outside the gene matches: 4. Germline lookup yields CDR1 MNHEY and CDR2 SMNVEV (reference sequence). The DNA of the CDR3 is TGTGCCAGCAGTCTTCGACTAGCGGGAGGCTACGAGCAGTACTTC. Protein product: CASSLRLAGGYEQYF.

Only a few counts were recorded for this clone. The J gene is TRBJ2-7, the V gene TRBV25-1; 11 nucleotides agree with TRBD2. CDR3 length equals 18 residues. With V trimmed by 5 bases and J by 6 bases, 18 bases remained unmatched. CDR1 and CDR2 from the germline V gene are MGHDK and SYGVNS. The chain's CDR3 is CASSLPLAGGSNGAEQYF. The CDR3 DNA reads TGTGCCAGCAGTCTTCCGCTAGCGGGAGGTTCGAATGGTGCCGAGCAGTACTTC.

This chain joins TRBV29-1 and TRBJ2-1, with TRBD2 matching 8 bases. J gave up 6 bases and V 6 bases, and 16 bases lay outside the gene matches. The CDR3 is 16 amino acids. Looked up from germline, CDR1 is SQVTM and CDR2 is ANQGSEA. CDR3 loop: CSVIPQLSGRGNEQFF. As DNA, the CDR3 is TGCAGCGTCATCCCCCAACTAAGCGGGAGAGGCAATGAGCAGTTCTTC.

This clone was picked up a small number of times. The chain uses TRBV7-2 and TRBJ2-3; 9 positions agree with TRBD2. The CDR3 length is 17 residues. Germline assignment: CDR1 SGHTA and CDR2 FQGNSA. V was pared by 1 base and J by 4 bases, with 9 bases of the junction left unmatched. CDR3 residues: CASSLGGSGSYADTQYF. As DNA, the CDR3 is TGTGCCAGCAGCTTAGGAGGTAGCGGGAGTTATGCAGATACGCAGTATTTT.

The chain carries TRBV7-3 and TRBJ2-1; the match to TRBD2 covers 9 bases. The V segment lost 2 bases and the J segment 7 bases; nucleotides outside the gene matches: 3. From germline, CDR1 is SGHTA and CDR2 FQGTGA. This CDR3 is built from 14 residues. The CDR3 DNA follows: TGTGCCAGCAGCTTAGCGGGAGGGTTAAATGAGCAGTTCTTC. Its protein product is CASSLAGGLNEQFF.

This chain uses TRBV25-1 with TRBJ2-2, with 9 bases identical to TRBD2. With V trimmed by 5 bases and J by 6 bases, 10 bases remained unmatched. The germline V gene has CDR1 MGHDK and CDR2 SYGVNS. The CDR3 is 16 amino acids. This CDR3 is CASSTPGLAGSGELFF. The CDR3 nucleotides read TGTGCCAGCAGTACCCCGGGACTAGCTGGGTCCGGGGAGCTGTTTTTT.

This chain uses TRBV11-1 with TRBJ2-4; D not resolved. The CDR3 spans 13 residues. The V end was cut by 4 bases, the J end by 6 bases, with 10 bases between. CDR1 is SGHAT, CDR2 FQDESV, per germline (reference sequence). The CDR3 protein is CASSSHSGNIQYF. The CDR3, as DNA: TGTGCCAGCAGCTCCCACAGTGGAAACATTCAGTACTTC.

The J gene is TRBJ1-4, the V gene TRBV5-1, with 9 bases fitting TRBD1. Germline V lookup: CDR1 SGHRS, CDR2 YFSETQ. The CDR3 consists of 15 residues. V gave up 3 bases and J gave up 5 bases; unmatched junction bases: 5. The CDR3 DNA sequence: TGCGCCAGCAGCTCTGAAGGGACAGGGAATGAAAAACTGTTTTTT. Amino acids: CASSSEGTGNEKLFF.

The chain carries TRBV5-1 and TRBJ2-2, with a possible D match to TRBD2 (6 bases). The CDR3 loop spans 15 amino acids. Germline V lookup: CDR1 SGHRS, CDR2 YFSETQ. The germline V and J ends were trimmed by 4 bases and 5 bases, with 15 bases remaining between them. The CDR3 sequence is CASSMTGTATGELFF. CDR3 coding DNA: TGCGCCAGCAGCATGACCGGGACTGCTACCGGGGAGCTGTTTTTT. The full variable domain, in which reference TRBV5-1 and TRBJ2-2 provide the parts outside the CDR3, is KAGVTQTPRYLIKTRGQQVTLSCSPISGHRSVSWYQQTPGQGLQFLFEYFSETQRNKGNFPGRFSGRQFSNSRSEMNVSTLELGDSALYLCASSMTGTATGELFFGEGSRLTVL.

The chain carries TRBV2 and TRBJ1-1; TRBD1 matches at 7 bases. In germline, CDR1 is SNHLY, CDR2 FYNNEI. Germline trimming cut 11 bases from V and 0 bases from J; bases unmatched to any gene: 6. CDR3 length equals 13 residues. Here the CDR3 reads CAGRTGMNTEAFF. CDR3 bases: TGTGCCGGCCGGACAGGAATGAACACTGAAGCTTTCTTT.

This clone was recorded a few times. The genes are TRBV2 and TRBJ2-1; D uncertain. Deletions cut 7 bases from V and 7 bases from J, with 8 bases between. The CDR3 extends over 11 amino acids. Germline V gene lookup returns CDR1 SNHLY and CDR2 FYNNEI. DNA for the CDR3: TGTGCCAGCATGGTAGATAATGAGCAGTTCTTC. It yields the protein CASMVDNEQFF.

This clone was counted a few times. This chain joins TRBV9 and TRBJ2-1; D might be TRBD2 (5 bases). Germline loops: CDR1 SGDLS, CDR2 YYNGEE. V shed 3 bases and J shed 7 bases, with 20 bases lying between them. The CDR3 is 16 amino acids. CDR3 in amino acids: CASSARTRSMGNEQFF. CDR3 DNA: TGTGCCAGCAGCGCCCGGACTCGCTCGATGGGGAATGAGCAGTTCTTC.

The genes are TRBV28 and TRBJ1-1; D not certain. Trimming took off 9 bases at V and 1 base at J, with 9 bases between the two ends. CDR1 and CDR2 (germline): MDHEN, SYDVKM. This CDR3 spans 12 amino acids. DNA for the CDR3: TGTGCCAGTACTCCCCCGAACACTGAAGCTTTCTTT. Protein sequence: CASTPPNTEAFF.